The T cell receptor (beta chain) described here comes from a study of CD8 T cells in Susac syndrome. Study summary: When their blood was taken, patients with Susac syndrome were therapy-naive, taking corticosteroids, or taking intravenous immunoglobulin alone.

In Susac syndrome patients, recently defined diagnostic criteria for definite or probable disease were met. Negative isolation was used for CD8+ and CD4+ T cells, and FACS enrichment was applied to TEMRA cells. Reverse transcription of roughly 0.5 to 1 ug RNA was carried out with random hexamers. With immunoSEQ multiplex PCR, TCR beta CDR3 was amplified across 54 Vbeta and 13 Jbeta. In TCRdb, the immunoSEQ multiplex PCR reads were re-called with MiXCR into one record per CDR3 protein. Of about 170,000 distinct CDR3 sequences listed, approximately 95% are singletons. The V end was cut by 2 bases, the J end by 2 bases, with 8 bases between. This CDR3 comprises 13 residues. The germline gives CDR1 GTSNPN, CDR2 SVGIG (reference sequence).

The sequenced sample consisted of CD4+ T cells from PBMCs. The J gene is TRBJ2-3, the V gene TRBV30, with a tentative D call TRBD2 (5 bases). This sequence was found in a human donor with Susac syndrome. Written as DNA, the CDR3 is TGTGCCTGGAGTACCGGGGACACAGATACGCAGTATTTT. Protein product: CAWSTGDTDTQYF.